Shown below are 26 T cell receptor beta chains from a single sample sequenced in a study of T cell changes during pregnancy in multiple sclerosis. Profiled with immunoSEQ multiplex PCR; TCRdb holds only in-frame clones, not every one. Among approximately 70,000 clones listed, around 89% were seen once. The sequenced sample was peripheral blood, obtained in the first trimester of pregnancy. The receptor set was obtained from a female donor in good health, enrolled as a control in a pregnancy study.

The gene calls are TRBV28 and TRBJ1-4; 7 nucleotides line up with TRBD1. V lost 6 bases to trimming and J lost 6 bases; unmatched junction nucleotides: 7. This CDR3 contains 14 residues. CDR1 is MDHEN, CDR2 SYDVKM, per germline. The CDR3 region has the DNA TGTGCCAGCAGCTATGACAGGGAGGATGAAAAACTGTTTTTT. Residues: CASSYDREDEKLFF.

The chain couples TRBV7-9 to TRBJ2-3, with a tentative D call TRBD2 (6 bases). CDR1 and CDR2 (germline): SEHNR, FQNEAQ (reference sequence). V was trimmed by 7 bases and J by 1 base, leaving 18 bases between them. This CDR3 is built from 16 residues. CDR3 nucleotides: TGTGCCAGCACCCGCGTGGCGGGACGTGGCACAGATACGCAGTATTTT. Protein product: CASTRVAGRGTDTQYF.

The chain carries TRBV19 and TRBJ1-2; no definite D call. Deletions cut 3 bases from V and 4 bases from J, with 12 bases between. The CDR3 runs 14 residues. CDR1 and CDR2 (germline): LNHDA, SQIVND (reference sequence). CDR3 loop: CASSITQTAYGYTF. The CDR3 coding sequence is TGTGCCAGTAGTATTACGCAGACTGCCTATGGCTACACCTTC.

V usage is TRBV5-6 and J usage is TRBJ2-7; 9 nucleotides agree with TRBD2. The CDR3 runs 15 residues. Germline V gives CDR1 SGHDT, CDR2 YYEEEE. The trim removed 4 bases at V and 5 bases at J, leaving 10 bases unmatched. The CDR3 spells CASSPGTSSRNEQYF. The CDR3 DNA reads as TGTGCCAGCAGCCCAGGGACTAGCTCAAGGAACGAGCAGTACTTC.

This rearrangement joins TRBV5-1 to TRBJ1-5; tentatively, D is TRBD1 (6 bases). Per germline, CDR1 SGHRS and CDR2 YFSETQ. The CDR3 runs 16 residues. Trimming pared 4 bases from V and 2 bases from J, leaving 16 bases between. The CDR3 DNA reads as TGCGCCAGCAGCCCCGGGGGGGGGCTTCGCAATCAGCCCCAGCATTTT. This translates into CASSPGGGLRNQPQHF.

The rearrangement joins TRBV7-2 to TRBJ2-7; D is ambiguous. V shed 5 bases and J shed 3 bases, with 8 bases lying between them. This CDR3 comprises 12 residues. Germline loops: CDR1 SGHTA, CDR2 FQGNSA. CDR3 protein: CASSRDRYEQYF. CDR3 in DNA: TGTGCCAGCAGCCGAGATCGCTACGAGCAGTACTTC.

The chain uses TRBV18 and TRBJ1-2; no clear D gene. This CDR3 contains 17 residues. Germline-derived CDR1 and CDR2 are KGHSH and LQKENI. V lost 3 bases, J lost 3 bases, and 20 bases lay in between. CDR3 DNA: TGTGCCAGCTCACCGGGCCTGGGTGGTACATGGGACTATGGCTACACCTTC. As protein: CASSPGLGGTWDYGYTF.

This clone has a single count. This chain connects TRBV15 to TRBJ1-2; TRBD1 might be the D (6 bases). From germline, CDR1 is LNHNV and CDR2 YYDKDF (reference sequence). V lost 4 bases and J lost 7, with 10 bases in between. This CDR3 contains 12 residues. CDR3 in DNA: TGTGCCACCAGCACGCAGGGGTTTGGCTACACCTTC. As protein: CATSTQGFGYTF. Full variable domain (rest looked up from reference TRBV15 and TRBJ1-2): DAMVIQNPRYQVTQFGKPVTLSCSQTLNHNVMYWYQQKSSQAPKLLFHYYDKDFNNEADTPDNFQSRRPNTSFCFLDIRSPGLGDTAMYLCATSTQGFGYTFGSGTRLTVV.

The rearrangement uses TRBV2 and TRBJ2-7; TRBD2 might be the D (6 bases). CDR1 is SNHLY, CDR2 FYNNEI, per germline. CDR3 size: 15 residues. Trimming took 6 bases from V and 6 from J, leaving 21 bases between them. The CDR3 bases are TGTGCCAGCAGCCCCCAATCGGGAGCTCTCTCCGAGCAGTACTTC. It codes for CASSPQSGALSEQYF.

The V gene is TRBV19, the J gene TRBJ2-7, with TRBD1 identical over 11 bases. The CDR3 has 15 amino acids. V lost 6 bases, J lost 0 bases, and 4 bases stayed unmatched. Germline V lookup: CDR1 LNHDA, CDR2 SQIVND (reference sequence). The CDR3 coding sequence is TGTGCCAGTAGCACCGGGACAGGGGGCTCCTACGAGCAGTACTTC. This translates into CASSTGTGGSYEQYF.

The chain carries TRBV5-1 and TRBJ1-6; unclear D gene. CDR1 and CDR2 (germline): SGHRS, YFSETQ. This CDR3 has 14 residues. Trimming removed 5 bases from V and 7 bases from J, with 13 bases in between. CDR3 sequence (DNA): TGCGCCAGCAGTTCAACCGGGGTAAATTCACCCCTCCACTTT. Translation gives CASSSTGVNSPLHF.

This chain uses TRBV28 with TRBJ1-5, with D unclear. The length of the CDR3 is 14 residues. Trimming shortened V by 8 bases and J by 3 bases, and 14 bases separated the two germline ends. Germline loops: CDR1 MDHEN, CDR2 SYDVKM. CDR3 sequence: CASSQDSYNQPQHF. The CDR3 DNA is TGTGCCAGCTCGCAGGACTCTTACAATCAGCCCCAGCATTTT. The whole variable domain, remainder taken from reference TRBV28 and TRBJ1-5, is DVKVTQSSRYLVKRTGEKVFLECVQDMDHENMFWYRQDPGLGLRLIYFSYDVKMKEKGDIPEGYSVSREKKERFSLILESASTNQTSMYLCASSQDSYNQPQHFGDGTRLSIL.

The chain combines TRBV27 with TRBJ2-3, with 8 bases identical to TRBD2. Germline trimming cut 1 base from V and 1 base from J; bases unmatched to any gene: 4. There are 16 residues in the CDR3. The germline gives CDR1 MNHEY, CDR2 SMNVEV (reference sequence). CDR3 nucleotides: TGTGCCAGCAGTTTATTCGGACTAGCCGGCACAGATACGCAGTATTTT. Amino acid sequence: CASSLFGLAGTDTQYF.

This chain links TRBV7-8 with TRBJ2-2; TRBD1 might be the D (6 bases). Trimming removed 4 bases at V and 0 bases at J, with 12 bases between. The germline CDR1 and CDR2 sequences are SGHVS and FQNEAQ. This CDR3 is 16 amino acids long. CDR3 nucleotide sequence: TGTGCCAGCAGCTCCCTGGACAGATCGAACACCGGGGAGCTGTTTTTT. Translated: CASSSLDRSNTGELFF.

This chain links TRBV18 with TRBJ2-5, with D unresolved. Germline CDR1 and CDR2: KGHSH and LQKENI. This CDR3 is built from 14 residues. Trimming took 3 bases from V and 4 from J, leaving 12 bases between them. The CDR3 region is CASSPGVSRETQYF. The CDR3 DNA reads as TGTGCCAGCTCACCCGGAGTGTCTCGAGAGACCCAGTACTTC.

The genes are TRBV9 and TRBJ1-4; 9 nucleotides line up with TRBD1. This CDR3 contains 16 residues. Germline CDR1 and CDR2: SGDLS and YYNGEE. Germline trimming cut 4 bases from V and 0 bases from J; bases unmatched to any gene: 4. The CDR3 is CASSLRQGATNEKLFF. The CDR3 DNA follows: TGTGCCAGCAGCTTAAGACAGGGGGCAACTAATGAAAAACTGTTTTTT. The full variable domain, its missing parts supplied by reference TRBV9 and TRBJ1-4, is DSGVTQTPKHLITATGQRVTLRCSPRSGDLSVYWYQQSLDQGLQFLIQYYNGEERAKGNILERFSAQQFPDLHSELNLSSLELGDSALYFCASSLRQGATNEKLFFGSGTQLSVL.

CDR3 sequence: CASSPGTSISTDTQYF. CDR3 nucleotides: TGTGCCAGCAGCCCCGGGACTAGCATAAGCACAGATACGCAGTATTTT. The rearrangement uses TRBV16 and TRBJ2-3; 9 nucleotides align to TRBD2. The CDR3 extends over 16 amino acids. V lost 4 bases, J lost 0 bases, and 5 bases stayed unmatched. Germline values: CDR1 KGHSY, CDR2 FQNENV.

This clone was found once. CDR3 loop: CASSLSLLGADNYGYTF. In DNA, the CDR3 is TGTGCCAGCAGTTTGTCCCTTTTAGGGGCGGACAACTATGGCTACACCTTC. The gene calls are TRBV27 and TRBJ1-2, with a tentative D call TRBD1 (5 bases). CDR1 and CDR2 (germline): MNHEY, SMNVEV (reference sequence). V was shortened by 3 bases and J by 2 bases, with 19 bases between the two germline ends. This CDR3 contains 17 residues.

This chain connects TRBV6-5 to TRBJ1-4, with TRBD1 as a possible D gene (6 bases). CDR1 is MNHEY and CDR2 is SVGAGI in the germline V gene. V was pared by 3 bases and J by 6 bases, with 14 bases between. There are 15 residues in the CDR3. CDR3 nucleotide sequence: TGTGCCAGCAGTTATTTGGGGGCTAAGGATGAAAAACTGTTTTTT. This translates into CASSYLGAKDEKLFF.

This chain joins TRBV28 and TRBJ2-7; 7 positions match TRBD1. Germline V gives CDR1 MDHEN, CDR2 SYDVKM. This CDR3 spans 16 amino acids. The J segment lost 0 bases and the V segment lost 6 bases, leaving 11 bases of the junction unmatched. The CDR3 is CASSLFTGALSYEQYF. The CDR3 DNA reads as TGTGCCAGCAGCCTATTTACAGGGGCCCTCTCCTACGAGCAGTACTTC.

The CDR3 DNA reads TGTGCCAGCAGCTTTCGTACGGACACCGGGGAGCTGTTTTTT. Its translation: CASSFRTDTGELFF. The V call is TRBV9, the J call TRBJ2-2; D unresolved. Germline V lookup: CDR1 SGDLS, CDR2 YYNGEE. Trimming cost V 4 bases and J 3 bases, with 10 bases left between them. The length of the CDR3 is 14 residues. The variable domain in full, completed from reference TRBV9 and TRBJ2-2, reads DSGVTQTPKHLITATGQRVTLRCSPRSGDLSVYWYQQSLDQGLQFLIQYYNGEERAKGNILERFSAQQFPDLHSELNLSSLELGDSALYFCASSFRTDTGELFFGEGSRLTVL.

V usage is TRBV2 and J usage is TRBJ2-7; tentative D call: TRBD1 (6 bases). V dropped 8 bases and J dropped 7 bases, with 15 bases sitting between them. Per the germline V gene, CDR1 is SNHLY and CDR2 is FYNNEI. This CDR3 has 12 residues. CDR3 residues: CASVGTLREQYF. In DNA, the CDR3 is TGTGCCAGCGTTGGGACATTAAGGGAGCAGTACTTC.

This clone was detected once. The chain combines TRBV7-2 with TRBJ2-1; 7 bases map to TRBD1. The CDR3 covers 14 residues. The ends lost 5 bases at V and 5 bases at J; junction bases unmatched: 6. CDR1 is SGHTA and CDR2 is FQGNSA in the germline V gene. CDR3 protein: CASSRQGRDNEQFF. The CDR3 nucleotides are TGTGCCAGCAGCAGACAGGGTAGGGACAATGAGCAGTTCTTC.

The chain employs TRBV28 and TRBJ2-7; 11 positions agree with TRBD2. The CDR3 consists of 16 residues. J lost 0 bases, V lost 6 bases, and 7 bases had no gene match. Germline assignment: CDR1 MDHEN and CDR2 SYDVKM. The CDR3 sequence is CASRPLSGRDSYEQYF. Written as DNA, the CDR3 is TGTGCCAGCAGACCCCTTAGCGGGAGGGACTCCTACGAGCAGTACTTC.

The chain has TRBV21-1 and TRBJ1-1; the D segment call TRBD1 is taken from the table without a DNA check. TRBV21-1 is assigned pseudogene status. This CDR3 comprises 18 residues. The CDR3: CASSKESRDRQMKPGAFF. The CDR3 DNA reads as TGTGCCAGCAGCAAAGAAAGTAGGGACAGGCAAATGAAACCTGGAGCTTTCTTT.

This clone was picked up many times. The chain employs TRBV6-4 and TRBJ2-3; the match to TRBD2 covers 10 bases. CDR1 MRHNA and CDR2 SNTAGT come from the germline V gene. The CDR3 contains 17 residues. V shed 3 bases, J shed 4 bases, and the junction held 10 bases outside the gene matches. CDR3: CASSEVASGGDADTQYF. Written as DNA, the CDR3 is TGTGCCAGCAGTGAGGTAGCCAGCGGGGGGGATGCAGATACGCAGTATTTT.